Following are 16 T cell receptor beta chains from one sample sequenced in a study of CD8 T cells in ankylosing spondylitis. TCRdb processed the 5' RACE reads anew with MiXCR; each CDR3 protein has one entry. This table holds under 250,000 distinct CDR3 sequences, over 9.5% found once. The sample consisted of blood, either unsorted or a sorted T cell fraction (not recorded which). These receptors came from a male donor with ankylosing spondylitis or in good health (not recorded which).

This clonotype has ten or more counts. The chain carries TRBV20-1 and TRBJ1-1; possibly TRBD1 for D (6 bases). Germline V CDR1 and CDR2: DFQATT, SNEGSKA (reference sequence). V gave up 2 bases and J gave up 6 bases, with 19 bases separating them. This CDR3 has 15 amino acids. CDR3 DNA sequence: TGCAGTGCTAGAAATACCGGGACACGGGGGGCTGAAGCTTTCTTT. It is translated as CSARNTGTRGAEAFF.

The chain combines TRBV3-1 with TRBJ2-5; no clear D gene. This CDR3 region has 15 residues. The V and J ends lost 1 base and 1 base respectively, with 10 bases between them. From germline, CDR1 is LGHDT and CDR2 YNNKEL (reference sequence). The CDR3 region is CASSQVVHLQETQYF. The CDR3 nucleotides read TGTGCCAGCAGCCAAGTAGTTCATCTCCAAGAGACCCAGTACTTC.

In its sample, this clonotype was seen many times. This chain uses TRBV24-1 with TRBJ2-1, with 12 bases fitting TRBD1. V trimming: 2 bases; J trimming: 10 bases; junction bases outside the gene matches: 11. The length of the CDR3 is 17 residues. The germline CDR1 and CDR2 sequences are KGHDR and SFDVKD. CDR3 in DNA: TGTGCCACCAGTGATTCCAAACCGGGACAGGGGGCTAGGGAGCAGTTCTTC. It is translated as CATSDSKPGQGAREQFF.

This clonotype was seen ten or more times. The V and J genes are TRBV5-1 and TRBJ1-1; no firm D call. V was trimmed by 4 bases and J by 1 base, leaving 8 bases between them. The germline V gene encodes CDR1 SGHRS and CDR2 YFSETQ. CDR3 length: 13 amino acids. The CDR3 region is CASSQDGNTEAFF. The CDR3 DNA reads TGCGCCAGCAGCCAGGACGGGAACACTGAAGCTTTCTTT. The full variable domain, with the rest looked up from reference TRBV5-1 and TRBJ1-1, is KAGVTQTPRYLIKTRGQQVTLSCSPISGHRSVSWYQQTPGQGLQFLFEYFSETQRNKGNFPGRFSGRQFSNSRSEMNVSTLELGDSALYLCASSQDGNTEAFFGQGTRLTVV.

In its sample, this clonotype was seen a few times. The V and J genes are TRBV5-1 and TRBJ1-1, with 9 bases matching TRBD1. J lost 1 base, V lost 3 bases, and 4 bases had no gene match. This CDR3 is built from 15 residues. Germline values: CDR1 SGHRS, CDR2 YFSETQ. CDR3 DNA: TGCGCCAGCAGCTGGGGGACAGGGAGGAACACTGAAGCTTTCTTT. Its translation is CASSWGTGRNTEAFF.

At least ten counts were recorded for this clonotype. The rearrangement joins TRBV6-1 to TRBJ1-2; possible D gene TRBD1, 5 bases. Germline CDR1 reads MNHNS; CDR2 reads SASEGT. Trimming pared 6 bases from V and 4 bases from J, leaving 15 bases between. The CDR3 is 14 residues long. The CDR3 region is CASRSPQGFYGYTF. CDR3 coding DNA: TGTGCCAGCAGATCCCCCCAGGGCTTCTATGGCTACACCTTC.

This clonotype was counted many times. J is TRBJ1-3 and V is TRBV9, with a tentative D call TRBD1 (5 bases). Trimming removed 0 bases at V and 4 bases at J, with 8 bases between. This CDR3 region has 14 residues. Germline V gives CDR1 SGDLS, CDR2 YYNGEE. CDR3 loop: CASSVGQPGNTIYF. Here the CDR3 DNA reads TGTGCCAGCAGCGTAGGACAGCCAGGAAACACCATATATTTT.

This clonotype was recorded many times. The chain is built from TRBV2 and TRBJ1-2; D is unresolved. CDR3 length: 15 residues. Trimming shortened V by 7 bases and J by 4 bases, and 19 bases separated the two germline ends. Germline CDR1 SNHLY, CDR2 FYNNEI. The CDR3 DNA is TGTGCCAGCATTAATCCGGCGTCGGATTCCTATGGCTACACCTTC. Translated, it gives CASINPASDSYGYTF.

On this clonotype itself: A read error is possible here, since a much larger clone lies one base away. The conserved phenylalanine or tryptophan normally closing the CDR3 is absent here, so this likely arose from a read error. The chain carries TRBV5-1 and TRBJ2-6; maybe TRBD1 (6 bases). Germline V gene sequence: CDR1 SGHRS, CDR2 YFSETQ. Between the trimmed V and J ends, which lost 0 bases and 4 bases, there was a span of 14 bases. The CDR3 length is 17 residues. The CDR3 coding sequence is TGCGCCAGCAGCTTGGCTCAGGGGTGGACCGGGGCCAACGTCCTGACTTCC. This codes for CASSLAQGWTGANVLTS.

Many counts were recorded for this clonotype. The J gene is TRBJ2-5, the V gene TRBV12-3 or TRBV12-4; TRBD2 might be the D (6 bases). CDR3 length: 17 residues. V lost 5 bases, J lost 1 base, and 20 bases lay in between. CDR3 DNA sequence: TGTGCCAGCAGTCCCACCGGAGGTGGCGGGATCCAAGAGACCCAGTACTTC. Translating gives CASSPTGGGGIQETQYF.

This clonotype was recorded a few times. V and J are TRBV7-9 and TRBJ2-3; TRBD2 aligns across 8 bases. This CDR3 has 17 amino acids. V was clipped by 3 bases and J by 0 bases; unmatched bases: 8. Germline CDR1 is SEHNR and CDR2 is FQNEAQ (reference sequence). The CDR3 nucleotides are TGTGCCAGCAGCTTCGGGGGGGGGCTTCCTAGCACAGATACGCAGTATTTT. Its protein product is CASSFGGGLPSTDTQYF.

J is TRBJ1-1 and V is TRBV7-9; 7 bases fit TRBD1. V gave up 3 bases and J gave up 0 bases; unmatched junction bases: 4. The CDR3 contains 15 residues. Germline lookup yields CDR1 SEHNR and CDR2 FQNEAQ (reference sequence). The CDR3 sequence is CASSFIQGMNTEAFF. CDR3 sequence (DNA): TGTGCCAGCAGCTTTATACAGGGGATGAACACTGAAGCTTTCTTT.

This clonotype was seen at least ten times. This chain links TRBV7-6 with TRBJ2-3; 9 bases map to TRBD1. V lost 4 bases to trimming and J lost 6 bases; unmatched junction nucleotides: 14. Germline lookup yields CDR1 SGHVS and CDR2 FNYEAQ. The CDR3 runs 17 residues. CDR3 coding DNA: TGTGCCAGCAGCTCACCCCGACAGGGGGGGGCCCAGGATACGCAGTATTTT. This translates into CASSSPRQGGAQDTQYF.

This clonotype was counted at least ten times. The chain links TRBV4-2 to TRBJ2-1, with 10 bases fitting TRBD2. From germline, CDR1 is LGHNA and CDR2 YNFKEQ. The CDR3 is 16 residues long. V lost 1 base to trimming and J lost 8 bases; unmatched junction nucleotides: 8. In nucleotides, the CDR3 is TGTGCCAGCAGCCAAGTCAGCGGGAGGGCTGGGGATGAGCAGTTCTTC. Translation: CASSQVSGRAGDEQFF.

This clonotype was observed at least ten times. V usage is TRBV7-9 and J usage is TRBJ1-1; no definite D call. The CDR3 runs 12 residues. CDR1 and CDR2 from the germline V gene are SEHNR and FQNEAQ (reference sequence). The V gene lost 8 bases and the J gene lost 0 bases, with 7 bases spanning the gap. The CDR3 region is CASRDLNTEAFF. Here the CDR3 DNA reads TGTGCCAGCCGCGACCTGAACACTGAAGCTTTCTTT.

The table lists this clonotype with many counts. J is TRBJ2-4 and V is TRBV6-6; perhaps TRBD1 as D (6 bases). Deletions cut 6 bases from V and 6 bases from J, with 12 bases between. CDR1 and CDR2 from the germline V gene are MNHNY and SVGAGI (reference sequence). The CDR3 runs to 13 residues. This CDR3 reads CASSPGQRNIQYF. The DNA for the CDR3 is TGTGCCAGCAGCCCAGGACAGCGAAACATTCAGTACTTC.